This section outlines one TCR beta chain sequence together with its context. Its target is unknown. The sample belongs to a study of response to subunit inactivated influenza vaccine. Study results and caveats: The authors put forward the suggestion that each seasonal influenza vaccination may bring in only a limited number of new T cells.

TCRdb re-called the RT-PCR reads with MiXCR, one entry per CDR3 protein. The repertoire consists of more than 600,000 distinct CDR3 sequences, with about 18% occurring once and the leading ten covering 9.5% to 13%. Sequencing used PBMCs from blood, obtained more than 4 days after vaccination. This clonotype was obtained from a man aged 50 to 60 who received an inactivated influenza vaccine.

The CDR3 here is CSAPGLRNQPQHF. For the CDR3, the DNA is TGCAGTGCTCCAGGACTTCGAAATCAGCCCCAGCATTTT. The chain uses TRBV20-1 and TRBJ1-5; D is unresolved. The CDR3 is 13 amino acids. With 5 bases removed from V and 4 bases from J, the gap between germline ends came to 12 bases. CDR1 and CDR2 from the germline V gene are DFQATT and SNEGSKA (reference sequence).